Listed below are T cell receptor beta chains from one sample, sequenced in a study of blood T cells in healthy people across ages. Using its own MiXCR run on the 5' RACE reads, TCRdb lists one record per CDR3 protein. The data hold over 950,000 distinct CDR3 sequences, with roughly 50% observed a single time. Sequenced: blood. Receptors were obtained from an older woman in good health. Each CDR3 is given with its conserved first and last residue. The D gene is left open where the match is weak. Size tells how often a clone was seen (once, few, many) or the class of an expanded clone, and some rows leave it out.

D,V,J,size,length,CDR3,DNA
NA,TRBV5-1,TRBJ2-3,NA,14,CASSSRTMTDTQYF,TGCGCCAGCAGTTCTCGGACAATGACAGATACGCAGTATTTT
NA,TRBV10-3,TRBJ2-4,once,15,CAVSELRDGKNIQYF,TGTGCCGTCAGTGAACTCCGGGACGGCAAAAACATTCAGTACTTC
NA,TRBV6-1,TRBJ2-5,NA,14,CASSARVIGETQYF,TGTGCCAGCAGTGCCAGGGTGATAGGAGAGACCCAGTACTTC
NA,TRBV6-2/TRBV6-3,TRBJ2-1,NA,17,CASSYRLEGLASNEQFF,TGTGCCAGCAGTTACCGCCTGGAGGGACTGGCCTCCAATGAGCAGTTCTTC
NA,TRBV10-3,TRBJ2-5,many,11,CAIRGQETQYF,TGTGCCATCAGGGGCCAAGAGACCCAGTACTTC
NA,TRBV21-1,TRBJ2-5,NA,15,CASSIRQGIMETQYF,TGTGCCAGCAGCATCCGACAGGGTATAATGGAGACCCAGTACTTC
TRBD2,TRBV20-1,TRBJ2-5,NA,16,CSARDPIAGVLETQYF,TGCAGTGCTAGAGACCCAATAGCGGGAGTATTGGAGACTCAGTACTTC
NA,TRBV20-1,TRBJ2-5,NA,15,CSARDPGGFEETQYF,TGCAGTGCTAGAGATCCCGGCGGATTCGAAGAGACCCAGTACTTC
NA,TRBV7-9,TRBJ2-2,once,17,CASSLAHNRENTGELFF,TGTGCCAGCAGCTTAGCGCACAACAGGGAAAACACCGGGGAGCTGTTTTTT
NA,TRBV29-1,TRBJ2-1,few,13,CSVKFGGMKEQFF,TGCAGCGTTAAGTTTGGGGGCATGAAAGAGCAGTTCTTC
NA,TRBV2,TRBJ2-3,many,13,CASRRDPTDTQYF,TGTGCCAGCAGGCGGGACCCCACAGATACGCAGTATTTT
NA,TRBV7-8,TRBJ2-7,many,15,CASSLLAAISYEQYF,TGTGCCAGCAGCTTACTGGCAGCCATATCCTACGAGCAGTACTTC
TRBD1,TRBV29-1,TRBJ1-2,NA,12,CSVAEGAYGYTF,TGCAGCGTTGCGGAGGGGGCCTATGGCTACACCTTC
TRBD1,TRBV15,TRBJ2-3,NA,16,CATSSRTGGAADTQYF,TGTGCCACCAGCAGTAGGACAGGGGGCGCGGCAGATACGCAGTATTTT
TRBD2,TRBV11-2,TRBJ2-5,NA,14,CASSQTSAGETQYF,TGTGCCAGCAGCCAAACTAGCGCGGGGGAGACCCAGTACTTC